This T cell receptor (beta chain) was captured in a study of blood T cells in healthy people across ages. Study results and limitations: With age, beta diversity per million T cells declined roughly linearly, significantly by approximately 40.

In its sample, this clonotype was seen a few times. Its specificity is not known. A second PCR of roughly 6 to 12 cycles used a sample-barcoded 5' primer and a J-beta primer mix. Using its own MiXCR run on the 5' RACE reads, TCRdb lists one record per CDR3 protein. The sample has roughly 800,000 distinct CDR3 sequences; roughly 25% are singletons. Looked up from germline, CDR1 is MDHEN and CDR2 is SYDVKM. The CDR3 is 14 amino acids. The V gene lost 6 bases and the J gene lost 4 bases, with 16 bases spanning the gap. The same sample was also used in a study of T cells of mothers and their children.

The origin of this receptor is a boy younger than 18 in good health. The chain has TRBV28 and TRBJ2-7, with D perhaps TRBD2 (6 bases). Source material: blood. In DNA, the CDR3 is TGTGCCAGCAGCTGGGCGGGACTGACTTACGAGCAGTACTTC. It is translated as CASSWAGLTYEQYF.